This T cell receptor (beta chain) was sequenced during a study of T cell responses to AZD1222 COVID-19 vaccine. For the study at large: Both about-4-week and about-12-week second-dose recipients were combined.

This clone has just one count. Its antigen is unidentified. The data were produced by immunoSEQ multiplex PCR, yet TCRdb's version contains in-frame clones alone and is incomplete. Of 150,000 to 200,000 clones in the sample, roughly nine tenths are singletons; the top ten hold under 2%. Findings and limits, study-wide: Among vaccine-associated CD4 TCRs, coverage spanned spike, with dominance at 160-218 and 743-854. Baseline serostatus was positive in only a handful of AZD1222 recipients. The sample set comprised mostly white British donors with more females, and clonal diversity was possibly underestimated.

With 0 bases clipped from V and 0 bases from J, the junction kept 15 bases outside the gene matches. This CDR3 is 22 amino acids long. Germline V gene lookup returns CDR1 LGHDT and CDR2 YNNKEL (reference sequence). V and J are TRBV3-1 (or the pseudogene TRBV3-2) and TRBJ2-2, with 11 bases identical to TRBD2. This clonotype was obtained from an adult in good health. The specimen comprised peripheral blood, sampled on day 0 of AZD1222 vaccination. The CDR3 reads CASSQEASGQGLAETNTGELFF. In DNA, the CDR3 is TGTGCCAGCAGCCAAGAAGCATCTGGACAGGGACTAGCGGAGACGAACACCGGGGAGCTGTTTTTT.